Following are 16 T cell receptor beta chains from one sample sequenced in a study of beta chain features in type 1 diabetes. The authors reverse transcribed all of the isolated RNA, so sequencing captured expressed TCRB transcripts. Libraries were prepared by immunoSEQ multiplex PCR; TCRdb keeps only in-frame clonotypes and omits some of them. The sample lists 350,000 to 450,000 clones; about 15% were seen once. The specimen was naive CD4+ T cells from blood. These TCRs come from a man between 25 and 39 years old in good health.

This clone was recorded a few times. The V and J genes are TRBV19 and TRBJ1-5; D remains ambiguous. Germline V lookup: CDR1 LNHDA, CDR2 SQIVND (reference sequence). CDR3 size: 15 residues. V lost 7 bases and J lost 4, with 17 bases in between. The CDR3 region has the DNA TGTGCCAGTAATCCGTCCATGGGGTGGAATCAGCCCCAGCATTTT. Protein sequence: CASNPSMGWNQPQHF.

This clone was seen more than once but under ten times. The junction does not match germline at one end; this may be a read error. The chain recombines TRBV29-1 with TRBJ1-1, with TRBD1 matching 7 bases. CDR3 length: 15 amino acids. Germline-derived CDR1 and CDR2 are SQVTM and ANQGSEA. CDR3 in DNA: TGCTGCGTCCTCGAGGGGGCTAAGGGGTACACTGAAGCTTTCTTT. Protein product: CCVLEGAKGYTEAFF. The whole variable domain, filled in from reference TRBV29-1 and TRBJ1-1, reads SAVISQKPSRDICQRGTSLTIQCQVDSQVTMMFWYRQQPGQSLTLIATANQGSEATYESGFVIDKFPISRPNLTFSTLTVSNMSPEDSSIYLCCVLEGAKGYTEAFFGQGTRLTVV.

DNA of the CDR3: TGTGCCAGCAGCGGGGGACAGGTTCAGGGCTACACCTTC. This translates into CASSGGQVQGYTF. The V gene is TRBV2, the J gene TRBJ1-2, with 8 bases aligning to TRBD1. The CDR3 runs 13 residues. Unmatched junction bases numbered 8, after V lost 6 bases and J lost 8 bases. The V gene's germline CDR1 is SNHLY and CDR2 FYNNEI.

This sequence joins TRBV25-1 and TRBJ1-3; D is perhaps TRBD1 (5 bases). The length of the CDR3 is 15 residues. V lost 5 bases and J 0 bases, leaving 11 bases between the germline ends. Germline assignment: CDR1 MGHDK and CDR2 SYGVNS. CDR3 region: CASSRDGRSGNTIYF. In nucleotides, the CDR3 is TGTGCCAGCAGTCGGGACGGTCGCTCTGGAAACACCATATATTTT. The full variable domain, in which reference TRBV25-1 and TRBJ1-3 provide the parts outside the CDR3, is EADIYQTPRYLVIGTGKKITLECSQTMGHDKMYWYQQDPGMELHLIHYSYGVNSTEKGDLSSESTVSRIRTEHFPLTLESARPSHTSQYLCASSRDGRSGNTIYFGEGSWLTVV.

This clone was picked up a small number of times. The identical CDR3 is also encoded by other nucleotide sequences in the sample. V usage is TRBV7-2 and J usage is TRBJ2-3; D might be TRBD1 (5 bases). The CDR3 is 13 residues long. The ends were cut back, 3 bases at V and 2 bases at J, with 6 bases in the middle. CDR1 SGHTA and CDR2 FQGNSA come from the germline V gene. In nucleotides, the CDR3 is TGTGCCAGCAGCTTGGGGCACACAGATACGCAGTATTTT. Protein sequence: CASSLGHTDTQYF. Supplemented by reference TRBV7-2 and TRBJ2-3, the full variable domain reads GAGVSQSPSNKVTEKGKDVELRCDPISGHTALYWYRQSLGQGLEFLIYFQGNSAPDKSGLPSDRFSAERTGGSVSTLTIQRTQQEDSAVYLCASSLGHTDTQYFGPGTRLTVL.

The chain couples TRBV30 to TRBJ1-2, with 9 bases identical to TRBD1. With 4 bases clipped from V and 8 bases from J, the junction kept 5 bases outside the gene matches. This CDR3 contains 12 residues. CDR1 is GTSNPN, CDR2 SVGIG, per germline (reference sequence). CDR3 bases: TGTGCCTGGACAGGGACAGGGTACGGCTACACCTTC. The encoded protein is CAWTGTGYGYTF.

The chain recombines TRBV9 with TRBJ2-3; TRBD1 agrees at 10 bases. From germline, CDR1 is SGDLS and CDR2 YYNGEE. Trimming took 0 bases from V and 1 from J; bases not matched to a gene: 2. The CDR3 contains 16 residues. The CDR3 DNA is TGTGCCAGCAGCGTAGCTGGGACAGGGGGCACAGATACGCAGTATTTT. This codes for CASSVAGTGGTDTQYF.

This chain uses TRBV7-2 with TRBJ2-3, with 7 bases that match TRBD2. Germline CDR1 and CDR2: SGHTA and FQGNSA. J lost 4 bases, V lost 0 bases, and 7 bases had no gene match. This CDR3 region has 16 residues. The CDR3, as DNA: TGTGCCAGCAGCTTAGCTGGCGGGAGATCATCAGATACGCAGTATTTT. Protein product: CASSLAGGRSSDTQYF. The entire variable domain, with the rest obtained from reference TRBV7-2 and TRBJ2-3, is as follows: GAGVSQSPSNKVTEKGKDVELRCDPISGHTALYWYRQSLGQGLEFLIYFQGNSAPDKSGLPSDRFSAERTGGSVSTLTIQRTQQEDSAVYLCASSLAGGRSSDTQYFGPGTRLTVL.

This clone appeared many times. This chain uses TRBV10-3 with TRBJ2-7; a weak D match, TRBD2 (6 bases). The CDR3 contains 12 residues. Per the germline V gene, CDR1 is ENHRY and CDR2 is SYGVKD. V lost 4 bases, J lost 6 bases, and 10 bases lay in between. The CDR3 bases are TGTGCCATCAGTGGAGGTAGCGGCGAGCAGTACGTC. Translation gives CAISGGSGEQYV.

CDR3 nucleotides: TGTGCCAGTAACGGGGGTATCACAGATACGCAGTATTTT. As protein: CASNGGITDTQYF. The chain carries TRBV19 and TRBJ2-3; perhaps TRBD2 as D (6 bases). Trimming took off 7 bases at V and 2 bases at J, with 10 bases between the two ends. The CDR3 consists of 13 residues. Germline CDR1 LNHDA, CDR2 SQIVND (reference sequence).

The chain links TRBV13 to TRBJ1-1; D ambiguous. V dropped 1 base and J dropped 1 base, with 7 bases sitting between them. CDR1 PRHDT and CDR2 FYEKMQ come from the germline V gene (reference sequence). The CDR3 runs to 14 residues. CDR3 region: CASSLVVENTEAFF. The CDR3, as DNA: TGTGCCAGCAGCTTAGTGGTGGAGAACACTGAAGCTTTCTTT.

The V call is TRBV7-6, the J call TRBJ1-5, with no clear D. V was pared by 1 base and J by 3 bases, with 19 bases between. The CDR3 loop spans 18 amino acids. Germline lookup yields CDR1 SGHVS and CDR2 FNYEAQ. CDR3 amino acids: CASSLERRGSRDNQPQHF. The CDR3 DNA follows: TGTGCCAGCAGCTTAGAGAGGCGGGGATCAAGGGACAATCAGCCCCAGCATTTT.

This clone was seen more than once but under ten times. The chain has TRBV9 and TRBJ2-5, with 9 positions matching TRBD2. CDR1 is SGDLS and CDR2 is YYNGEE in the germline V gene. V lost 5 bases and J lost 3; bases outside the gene matches: 5. The CDR3 covers 14 residues. CDR3 residues: CASSQAGGEETQYF. CDR3 DNA: TGTGCCAGCAGTCAAGCGGGAGGTGAAGAGACCCAGTACTTC.

CDR3 protein: CASSDLGGSAQYF. In DNA form, the CDR3 reads TGTGCCAGCAGTGACCTCGGGGGCTCGGCCCAGTACTTC. V usage is TRBV2 and J usage is TRBJ2-5; D possibly uses TRBD1 or TRBD2 (6 bases each). The ends were cut back, 3 bases at V and 9 bases at J, with 14 bases in the middle. Germline V CDR1 and CDR2: SNHLY, FYNNEI. This CDR3 contains 13 residues.

This clone was picked up a small number of times. The chain is built from TRBV5-4 and TRBJ2-3; D possibly uses TRBD1 or TRBD2 (5 bases each). Trimming took off 5 bases at V and 0 bases at J, with 16 bases between the two ends. This CDR3 spans 16 amino acids. The germline V gene has CDR1 SGHNT and CDR2 YYREEE (reference sequence). CDR3 residues: CASRVRAGMSTDTQYF. In DNA form, the CDR3 reads TGTGCCAGCAGGGTCAGGGCGGGTATGAGCACAGATACGCAGTATTTT.

This chain uses TRBV30 with TRBJ2-3, with TRBD2 identical over 7 bases. The CDR3 totals 14 residues. CDR1 GTSNPN and CDR2 SVGIG come from the germline V gene (reference sequence). J gave up 4 bases and V 2 bases, and 6 bases lay outside the gene matches. The CDR3 sequence: CAWSYSGKADTQYF. In DNA, the CDR3 is TGTGCCTGGAGTTACAGCGGGAAGGCAGATACGCAGTATTTT.